This entry concerns a single T cell receptor beta chain. In this sample, this clonotype turned up many times. The antigen it recognizes is unknown. No much larger clone exists at a distance of one base, and base qualities are not known. The data are from a study of identical twins (dated by TCRdb to 2016 to 2018). Background on the whole study: The study deep-sequenced TCR alpha and beta repertoires from monozygotic twins, unrelated adults of various ages and cord blood to test whether fetal clonotypes persist. Replicate twin experiments were performed at different times using different library preparation protocols to rule out contamination. Results the study describes overall, beyond this receptor: Zero-insertion analyses could be partly confounded by invariant T cells such as MAIT and iNKT, though diverse VJ usage argued against such confounding for most clonotypes. Recombination models systematically underestimated out-of-frame TCR alpha sharing in monozygotic twins but agreed with sharing between unrelated individuals. Compared with coincidental sharing between unrelated individuals, an excess of low generation-probability sequences was observed among out-of-frame TCR alpha sequences shared between twins. Excess twin sharing in beta out-of-frame sequences was weaker because fewer shared sequences lowered the signal-to-noise ratio. Because the same donors could not be followed over many years, the conclusions depended on cross-sectional statistical analysis. Fewer insertions were carried by abundant cord blood beta clonotypes, a similar but weaker trend appeared in young adult naive repertoires, and no such trend appeared in memory repertoires.

Library preparation used 5' RACE. These reads were obtained on an Illumina HiSeq 2000. A universal primer binding site was introduced by template switching, and a unique molecular identifier was present in the final cDNA, enabling accurate counting of TCR cDNA molecules. First-strand cDNA for TCR alpha and beta chains was synthesized from specific primers in the conserved constant-segment region. To control for contamination, each cDNA library was double barcoded with a SMART-Mk sample barcode plus Illumina barcodes. TruSeq adapter sequences and Illumina sample barcodes were added in two successive PCR steps. Sequencing of the TCR alpha and beta cDNA libraries was done on the Illumina HiSeq platform using custom primers. The paper's processing steps were these. Unique molecular identifiers were extracted from raw reads with MiGEC, and CDR3 positions were determined with MiXCR. For each individual, recombination models were inferred using an EM algorithm with the repgenHMM and IGoR tools. Shared clonotypes were analyzed with the tcR package in R, and sharing was normalized by the product of cloneset sizes. To study raw recombination without the effects of thymic and clonal selection, out-of-frame nonproductive sequences were analyzed. The public reads were reanalyzed by TCRdb: fastp trimming at Q25, MiXCR alignment, in-frame beta chains only. Every distinct CDR3 protein forms one entry, paired with its most common genes and DNA. Here the V and J calls rest on TCRdb's processing, not on the authors' analysis. The sample profile shows 500,000 or so distinct CDR3 sequences; roughly an eighth of them were found once. The ten largest account for more than 0.8% of the sample.

Only healthy Caucasian donors were included. Three pairs of female monozygotic twins, all aged 18 to 29 years, made up the twin cohort. Positive isolation kits from Invitrogen were used to isolate the CD4+ and CD8+ T cell populations. These same records also appear under a second study, on yellow fever vaccine responses in identical twins. Taken from the second paper: The authors reported that the T cell response to vaccination in identical twins appeared partly convergent and partly personalized. In the study, vaccine-responding T cell clones were precisely tracked in identical twins.

The source is a woman under 30 in good health. Sequences were obtained from CD4+ T cells sorted from blood.

For the CDR3, the sequence is CASRERAAENNEQFF. The sequenced DNA: TGCGCCAGCAGAGAGCGGGCCGCGGAGAACAATGAGCAGTTCTTC. The sequence is built from TRBV5-1 and TRBJ2-1, and TRBD2 may be the D gene, going by 6 matching bases. Looking up the germline V gene yields CDR1 SGHRS and CDR2 YFSETQ. The CDR3, cysteine through phenylalanine, is 15 amino acids long. Only CDR3 DNA is held: 45 bases, read in frame from base 1. The V end loses 5 bases and the J end loses 5 bases, and a stretch of 17 bases separates them.